One sample yielded the 20 T cell receptor beta chains listed below, sequenced in a study of T cell responses to AZD1222 COVID-19 vaccine. The method was immunoSEQ multiplex PCR; TCRdb's version includes in-frame clones alone and lacks a portion of them. Counted here are some 150,000 clones, around 88% occurring once; the ten biggest clones make up roughly 3.5%. This sample comprised peripheral blood, obtained on day 0 of MenACWY control vaccination. The receptor source for this set is an adult in good health.

This clone was detected once. The chain has TRBV7-2 and TRBJ1-3, with D possibly TRBD1 on 5 matching bases. V lost 4 bases to trimming and J lost 0 bases, with 16 bases between them. The CDR3 contains 17 residues. CDR1 and CDR2 from the germline V gene are SGHTA and FQGNSA. CDR3 amino acids: CASSSRGGIGSGNTIYF. The CDR3, as DNA: TGTGCCAGCAGCTCCCGCGGGGGGATAGGCTCTGGAAACACCATATATTTT.

The J gene is TRBJ1-1, the V gene TRBV14; unclear D gene. CDR1 is SGHDN, CDR2 FVKESK, per germline. CDR3 size: 13 residues. V lost 5 bases and J lost 2, with 9 bases in between. The chain's CDR3 is CASSRNLNTEAFF. DNA of the CDR3: TGTGCCAGCAGCAGGAACTTAAACACTGAAGCTTTCTTT.

V is TRBV7-9 and J is TRBJ1-2; D gene unclear. This CDR3 spans 14 amino acids. V was trimmed by 2 bases and J by 8 bases, leaving 15 bases between them. CDR1 is SEHNR, CDR2 FQNEAQ, per germline (reference sequence). The CDR3 spells CASSLSGRLEGYTF. CDR3 bases: TGTGCCAGCAGCTTATCCGGCAGGTTGGAGGGCTACACCTTC.

This chain joins TRBV30 and TRBJ2-3; 8 bases are shared with TRBD2. The CDR3 extends over 12 amino acids. The germline CDR1 and CDR2 sequences are GTSNPN and SVGIG (reference sequence). The CDR3 bases are TGTGCGGTCGGGAGGGGGGCAGATACGCAGTATTTT. Protein product: CAVGRGADTQYF.

This clone has ten or more counts. The V call is TRBV5-1, the J call TRBJ2-7; weak D call: TRBD2 (6 bases). CDR1 and CDR2 from the germline V gene are SGHRS and YFSETQ. V lost 4 bases to trimming and J lost 6 bases, with 11 bases between them. The CDR3 extends over 12 amino acids. CDR3 sequence reads: CASSPEGREQYF. CDR3 sequence (DNA): TGCGCCAGCAGCCCGGAGGGTCGCGAGCAGTACTTC.

The genes are TRBV21-1 and TRBJ1-1; TRBD1 was called by the table and not checked on the DNA. TRBV21-1 is labeled a pseudogene. The CDR3 runs 18 residues. The CDR3 sequence is CASSKAPYPLTGHTEAFF. The CDR3 DNA reads TGTGCCAGCAGCAAAGCCCCCTACCCCCTGACAGGCCACACTGAAGCTTTCTTT.

The chain links TRBV5-4 to TRBJ2-1; D is ambiguous. Per germline, CDR1 SGHNT and CDR2 YYREEE (reference sequence). V lost 0 bases, J lost 8 bases, and 9 bases lay in between. This CDR3 comprises 13 residues. The CDR3 loop is CASSLGRSDEQFF. The CDR3 DNA reads TGTGCCAGCAGCTTGGGCAGAAGCGATGAGCAGTTCTTC.

The chain employs TRBV28 and TRBJ2-7, with 7 bases fitting TRBD2. The length of the CDR3 is 14 residues. Per germline, CDR1 MDHEN and CDR2 SYDVKM. The ends lost 2 bases at V and 5 bases at J; junction bases unmatched: 6. The CDR3 DNA reads as TGTGCCAGCAGTTTAGGCGGGAGTCGCGACGAGCAGTACTTC. Amino acids: CASSLGGSRDEQYF.

The J gene is TRBJ2-1, the V gene TRBV12-3 or TRBV12-4; tentatively, D is TRBD1 (6 bases). This CDR3 is built from 13 residues. V gave up 7 bases and J gave up 4 bases, with 11 bases separating them. The CDR3 here is CASIRTEYNEQFF. For the CDR3, the DNA is TGTGCCAGCATACGGACAGAGTACAATGAGCAGTTCTTC.

The chain carries TRBV7-2 and TRBJ1-4, with 9 nucleotides matching TRBD1. In germline, CDR1 is SGHTA, CDR2 FQGNSA. The CDR3 runs 14 residues. The V segment lost 5 bases and the J segment 8 bases; nucleotides outside the gene matches: 6. CDR3 DNA sequence: TGTGCCAGCAGCCCGAGGACAGGGGCCGAAAAACTGTTTTTT. This translates into CASSPRTGAEKLFF.

The chain joins TRBV7-9 to TRBJ1-5, with 7 bases that match TRBD1. Trimming at V came to 4 bases and at J to 3 bases, leaving 3 bases not matched to a gene. Germline assignment: CDR1 SEHNR and CDR2 FQNEAQ (reference sequence). CDR3 length: 14 amino acids. The CDR3 is CASSSDRDNQPQHF. Written as DNA, the CDR3 is TGTGCCAGCAGCTCCGACAGGGACAATCAGCCCCAGCATTTT.

The chain combines TRBV11-3 with TRBJ2-2, with D unresolved. Trimming took off 3 bases at V and 7 bases at J, with 6 bases between the two ends. Looked up from germline, CDR1 is SGHNT and CDR2 is YENEEA. There are 12 residues in the CDR3. The CDR3, as DNA: TGTGCCAGCAGCTTTTACAACGGGGAGCTGTTTTTT. Translating it yields CASSFYNGELFF.

This clone was detected only once. The chain has TRBV9 and TRBJ1-2; TRBD1 is a possible D gene (6 bases). CDR1 is SGDLS and CDR2 is YYNGEE in the germline V gene. CDR3 length: 12 amino acids. The germline V and J ends were trimmed by 6 bases and 4 bases, with 10 bases remaining between them. CDR3 sequence reads: CASTKGGYGYTF. The CDR3 DNA is TGTGCCAGCACCAAGGGGGGCTATGGCTACACCTTC.

The chain recombines TRBV6-5 with TRBJ2-5; D uncertain. This CDR3 region has 13 residues. V lost 0 bases, J lost 10 bases, and 12 bases lay in between. Germline V CDR1 and CDR2: MNHEY, SVGAGI. DNA for the CDR3: TGTGCCAGCAGTTACTCCCCCAGACATTACCAGTACTTC. Translated: CASSYSPRHYQYF.

V gene TRBV5-4 combines with J gene TRBJ2-3; 12 bases match TRBD2. The V gene end was trimmed by 2 bases and the J gene end by 2 bases; junction bases not matched to a gene: 6. This CDR3 contains 17 residues. CDR1 is SGHNT and CDR2 is YYREEE in the germline V gene (reference sequence). This CDR3 reads CASSFRGTSGSTDTQYF. CDR3 bases: TGTGCCAGCAGCTTCCGTGGGACTAGCGGGTCCACAGATACGCAGTATTTT.

The chain joins TRBV11-3 to TRBJ2-1; 13 bases match TRBD2. CDR1 and CDR2 from the germline V gene are SGHNT and YENEEA. CDR3 length: 19 residues. V dropped 6 bases and J dropped 7; count of bases not matched to a gene: 18. CDR3: CASSRPKGTSGRAGNEQFF. The CDR3 nucleotides read TGTGCCAGCAGTAGACCCAAGGGAACTAGCGGGAGGGCCGGAAATGAGCAGTTCTTC.

This clone was counted a single time. The V gene is TRBV7-9, the J gene TRBJ1-3, with unresolved D. The ends were cut back, 6 bases at V and 0 bases at J, with 18 bases in the middle. CDR1 SEHNR and CDR2 FQNEAQ come from the germline V gene (reference sequence). This CDR3 has 17 residues. The CDR3 sequence: CASSPPRGKTSGNTIYF. In nucleotides, the CDR3 is TGTGCCAGCAGTCCCCCGCGGGGAAAGACCTCTGGAAACACCATATATTTT.

The rearrangement joins TRBV6-5 to TRBJ2-3, with TRBD2 as a possible D gene (5 bases). CDR3 length: 13 residues. The V end lost 6 bases, the J end lost 4 bases, and 11 bases lay between the germline ends. Germline V CDR1 and CDR2: MNHEY, SVGAGI. As DNA, the CDR3 is TGTGCCAGCAGCACCCGGGAACCAGATACGCAGTATTTT. It is translated as CASSTREPDTQYF.

This clone has just one count. The chain joins TRBV28 to TRBJ2-3, with TRBD1 matching 8 bases. V was clipped by 8 bases and J by 4 bases; unmatched bases: 8. The germline CDR1 and CDR2 sequences are MDHEN and SYDVKM. The CDR3 runs 14 residues. The CDR3 spells CASWPGQVADTQYF. For the CDR3, the DNA is TGTGCCAGCTGGCCGGGACAGGTGGCAGATACGCAGTATTTT.

The gene calls are TRBV19 and TRBJ1-5; D is ambiguous. V dropped 5 bases and J dropped 0 bases, with 17 bases sitting between them. This CDR3 contains 17 residues. CDR1 and CDR2 from the germline V gene are LNHDA and SQIVND (reference sequence). The CDR3 protein is CASSVEPFPYSNQPQHF. CDR3 sequence (DNA): TGTGCCAGTAGTGTTGAACCTTTTCCATATAGCAATCAGCCCCAGCATTTT.